Given below is one T cell receptor beta chain in context. What it binds is unknown. The data were obtained in a study of regulatory T cells in long-lasting Graves disease. General observations from the study: Sharing of public clonotypes was greater in persistent patients (about 3,000) than in new patients (around 880).

The CDR3 runs 14 residues. Deletions cut 5 bases from V and 6 bases from J, with 15 bases between. Looked up from germline, CDR1 is MNHEY and CDR2 is SVGEGT. Indicated time point: newly diagnosed GD, antithyroid drugs for less than 3 months. Isolated PBMC RNA provided the starting material for the TCR library. According to the study, TCR beta libraries were built with iRepertoire HTBI primers and CDR3-region Arm-PCR. Each CDR3 protein is one row after TCRdb ran MiXCR on the multiplex PCR reads. The sample holds around 480,000 distinct CDR3 sequences, roughly 17% seen once. These data were likewise used in another study, on T cells in Graves' hyperthyroidism and ophthalmopathy.

The specimen comprised peripheral blood mononuclear cells (PBMCs), sampled at new diagnosis, from a patient treated with antithyroid drugs. The rearrangement joins TRBV6-2 or TRBV6-3 to TRBJ2-3, with D possibly matching TRBD2 (5 bases). The clonotype comes from a middle-aged man with Graves disease. CDR3 DNA sequence: TGTGCCAGCAGTGCCCTGTCTAGGAGGGATACGCAGTATTTT. This sequence encodes CASSALSRRDTQYF.